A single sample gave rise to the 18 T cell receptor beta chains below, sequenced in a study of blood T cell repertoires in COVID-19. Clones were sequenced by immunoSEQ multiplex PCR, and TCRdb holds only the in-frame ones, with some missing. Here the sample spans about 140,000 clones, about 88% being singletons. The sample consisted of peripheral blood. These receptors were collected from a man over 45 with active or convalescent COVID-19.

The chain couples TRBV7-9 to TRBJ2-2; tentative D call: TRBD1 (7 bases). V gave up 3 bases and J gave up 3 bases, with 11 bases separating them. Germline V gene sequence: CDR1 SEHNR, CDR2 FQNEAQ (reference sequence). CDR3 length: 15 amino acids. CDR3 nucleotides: TGTGCCAGCAGCTTTGGCAGGGGGGACACCGGGGAGCTGTTTTTT. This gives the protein CASSFGRGDTGELFF.

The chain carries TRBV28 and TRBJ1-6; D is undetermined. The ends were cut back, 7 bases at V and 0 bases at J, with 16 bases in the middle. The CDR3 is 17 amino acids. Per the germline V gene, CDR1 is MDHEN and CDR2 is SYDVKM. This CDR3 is CASTRLLLSSYNSPLHF. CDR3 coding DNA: TGTGCCAGCACTCGCCTCCTCTTGAGCTCCTATAATTCACCCCTCCACTTT.

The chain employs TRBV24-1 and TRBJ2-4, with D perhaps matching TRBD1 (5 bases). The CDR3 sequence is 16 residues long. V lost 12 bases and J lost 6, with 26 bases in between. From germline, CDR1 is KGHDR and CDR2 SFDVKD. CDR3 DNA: TGTGCCGCCCTAGGTCCAGGGCCCGATTTCATAAACATTCAGTACTTC. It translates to CAALGPGPDFINIQYF.

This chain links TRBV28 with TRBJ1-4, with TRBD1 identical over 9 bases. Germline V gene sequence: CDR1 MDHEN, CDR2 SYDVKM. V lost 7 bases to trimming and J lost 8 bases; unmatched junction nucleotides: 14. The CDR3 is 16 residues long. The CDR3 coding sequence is TGTGCCAGCACTCGACCTAGTGGGACAGGGCGGGAAAAACTGTTTTTT. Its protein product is CASTRPSGTGREKLFF.

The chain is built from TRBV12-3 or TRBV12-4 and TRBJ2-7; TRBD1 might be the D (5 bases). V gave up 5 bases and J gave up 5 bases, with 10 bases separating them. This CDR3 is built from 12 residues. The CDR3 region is CASSAGFHEQYF. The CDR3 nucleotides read TGTGCCAGCAGTGCAGGGTTTCACGAGCAGTACTTC.

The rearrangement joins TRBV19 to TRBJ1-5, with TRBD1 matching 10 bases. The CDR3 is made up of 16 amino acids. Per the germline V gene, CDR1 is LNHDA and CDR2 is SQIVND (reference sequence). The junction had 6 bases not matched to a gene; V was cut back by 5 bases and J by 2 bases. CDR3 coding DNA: TGTGCCAGTAGTTCCGGGACAGGGGTACGCAATCAGCCCCAGCATTTT. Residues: CASSSGTGVRNQPQHF.

CDR3 in amino acids: CASSVGRTGHISSGNTIYF. The CDR3 nucleotides read TGTGCCAGCAGCGTAGGAAGGACAGGACACATTTCATCTGGAAACACCATATATTTT. V and J are TRBV9 and TRBJ1-3; TRBD1 matches at 7 bases. CDR1 is SGDLS, CDR2 YYNGEE, per germline. V gave up 0 bases and J gave up 1 base; unmatched junction bases: 13. The CDR3 totals 19 residues.

The CDR3, as DNA: TGCGCCAGCAGCTTGGTGGGGGACAGGGCTCAGCCCCAGCATTTT. Amino acids: CASSLVGDRAQPQHF. The chain couples TRBV5-1 to TRBJ1-5; TRBD1 matches at 9 bases. The ends lost 0 bases at V and 6 bases at J; junction bases unmatched: 4. The CDR3 contains 15 residues. Germline CDR1 SGHRS, CDR2 YFSETQ.

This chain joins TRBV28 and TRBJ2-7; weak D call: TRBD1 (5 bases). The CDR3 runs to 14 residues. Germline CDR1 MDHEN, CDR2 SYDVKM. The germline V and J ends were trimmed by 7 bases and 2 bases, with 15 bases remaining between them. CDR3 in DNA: TGTGCCAGCATCAAAGCAGGACACCCCTACGAGCAGTACTTC. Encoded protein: CASIKAGHPYEQYF.

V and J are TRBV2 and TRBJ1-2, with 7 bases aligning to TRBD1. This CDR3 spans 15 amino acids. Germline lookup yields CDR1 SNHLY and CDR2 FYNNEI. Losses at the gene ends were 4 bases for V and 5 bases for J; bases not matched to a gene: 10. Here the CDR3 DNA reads TGTGCCAGCAGTGTGGAAGAAGGGGGCAAGTATGGCTACACCTTC. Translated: CASSVEEGGKYGYTF.

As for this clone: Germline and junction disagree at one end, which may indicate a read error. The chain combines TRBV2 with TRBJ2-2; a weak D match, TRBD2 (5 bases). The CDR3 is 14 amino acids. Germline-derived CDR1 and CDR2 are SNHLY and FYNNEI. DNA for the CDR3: TGTGCCGGCAGGCGGCGAACGGGGACCGGGGAGCTGTTTTTT. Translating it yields CAGRRRTGTGELFF.

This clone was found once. CDR3 sequence (DNA): TGCAGCGTCGCCCAGGGACAGAGGAACACTGAAGCTTTCTTT. This translates into CSVAQGQRNTEAFF. J is TRBJ1-1 and V is TRBV29-1; 7 bases line up with TRBD1. CDR1 and CDR2 (germline): SQVTM, ANQGSEA. This CDR3 region has 14 residues. V was clipped by 6 bases and J by 1 base; unmatched bases: 8.

DNA for the CDR3: TGTGCCAGCAGCTTAGGTCAGCAAGAGACCCAGTACTTC. Its translation is CASSLGQQETQYF. The rearrangement uses TRBV13 and TRBJ2-5; D ambiguous. V gave up 0 bases and J gave up 2 bases, with 4 bases separating them. There are 13 residues in the CDR3. The germline V gene has CDR1 PRHDT and CDR2 FYEKMQ (reference sequence).

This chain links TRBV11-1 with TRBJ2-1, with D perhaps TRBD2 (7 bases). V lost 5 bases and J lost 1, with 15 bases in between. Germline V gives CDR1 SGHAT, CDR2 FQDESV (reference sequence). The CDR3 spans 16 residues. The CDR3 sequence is CASSPARGGSYNEQFF. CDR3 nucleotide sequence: TGTGCCAGCAGCCCGGCGAGGGGGGGATCCTACAATGAGCAGTTCTTC.

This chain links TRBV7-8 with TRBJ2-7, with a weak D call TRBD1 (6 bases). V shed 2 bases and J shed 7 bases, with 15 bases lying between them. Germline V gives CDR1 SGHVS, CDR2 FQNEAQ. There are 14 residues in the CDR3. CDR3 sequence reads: CASSLTGSMGEQYF. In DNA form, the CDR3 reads TGTGCCAGCAGCTTAACAGGGAGTATGGGGGAGCAGTACTTC.

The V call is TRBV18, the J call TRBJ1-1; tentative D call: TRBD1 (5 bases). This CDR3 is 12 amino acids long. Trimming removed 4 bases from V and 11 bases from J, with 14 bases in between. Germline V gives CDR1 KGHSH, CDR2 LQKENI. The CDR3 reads CASSLAGVQAFF. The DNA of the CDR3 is TGTGCCAGCTCACTCGCGGGGGTTCAGGCTTTCTTT.

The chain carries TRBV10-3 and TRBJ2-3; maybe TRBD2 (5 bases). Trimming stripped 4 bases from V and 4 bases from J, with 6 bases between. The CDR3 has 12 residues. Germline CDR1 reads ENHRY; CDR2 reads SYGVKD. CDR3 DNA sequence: TGTGCCATCAGTGGGACTTCAGATACGCAGTATTTT. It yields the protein CAISGTSDTQYF.

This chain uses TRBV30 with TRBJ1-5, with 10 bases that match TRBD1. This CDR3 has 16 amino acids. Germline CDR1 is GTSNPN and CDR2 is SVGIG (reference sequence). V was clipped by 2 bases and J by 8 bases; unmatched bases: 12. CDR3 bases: TGTGCCTGGAGTTCCCCCCGCGGGACAGGGGAAGAGCCCCAGCATTTT. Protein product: CAWSSPRGTGEEPQHF.